A selection of T cell receptor beta chains follows, all from one sample in a study of somatic mutations in cytotoxic T cells in rheumatoid arthritis. The repertoire was sequenced with immunoSEQ multiplex PCR; TCRdb's copy has only in-frame clones and lacks some. The data contain about 4,800 clones, roughly 86% of them seen just once; the ten biggest clones take up around a third. Input material: CD8+ T cells sorted from blood. All receptors derive from a woman aged 50 to 65 with rheumatoid arthritis. The CDR3 runs from the conserved cysteine through the conserved F or W. The order of the fields is J gene, V gene, CDR3 protein.

j_gene: TRBJ1-1
v_gene: TRBV27
CDR3aa: CASSMRWDSAMNTEAFF

j_gene: TRBJ1-2
v_gene: TRBV11-2
CDR3aa: CASSLFAGDQNGYTF

j_gene: TRBJ2-1
v_gene: TRBV7-8
CDR3aa: CASSPTGTSGYNEQFF

j_gene: TRBJ1-1
v_gene: TRBV11-2
CDR3aa: CASSFTLQDTTF

j_gene: TRBJ2-7
v_gene: TRBV10-3
CDR3aa: CAISPTSGGLDYEQYF

j_gene: TRBJ2-3
v_gene: TRBV27
CDR3aa: CASSSGGTGDTQYF

j_gene: TRBJ1-6
v_gene: TRBV27
CDR3aa: CASCMYRGPSPLHF

j_gene: TRBJ1-2
v_gene: TRBV23-1
CDR3aa: CASSQSRRGQYGYTF

j_gene: TRBJ1-1
v_gene: TRBV20-1
CDR3aa: CIVRLNTEAFF

j_gene: TRBJ2-7
v_gene: TRBV5-4
CDR3aa: CASSLGDRRVQYF

j_gene: TRBJ1-1
v_gene: TRBV11-2
CDR3aa: CASSHQQGRYAFF